In this sample, the clone carrying this T cell receptor beta chain turned up a few times. Its antigen is as yet unknown. This CDR3 has 16 amino acids. J gave up 3 bases and V 3 bases, and 8 bases lay outside the gene matches. Germline CDR1 reads SGHAT; CDR2 reads FQDESV (reference sequence). The data derive from a study of blood T cells in healthy people across ages. Findings and caveats of the study: In the absence of known donor CMV status, changes in expanded clonotypes were possibly confounded. Naive T cell percentage showed a strong correlation with the diversity of TCR beta.

It was with a sample-barcoded 5' primer and a J-beta primer mix that a second PCR of about 6 to 12 cycles was run. The template-switch adaptor was a 5' adaptor with 12 random nucleotides. It tagged each cDNA molecule. Every sample gave at least 2.5 million paired-end reads containing CDR3. TCRdb used MiXCR to reprocess the 5' RACE reads, holding one entry per CDR3 protein. The sample consists of 700,000 to 850,000 distinct CDR3 sequences, about 55% of them appearing once. J is TRBJ2-1 and V is TRBV11-1; TRBD1 matches at 7 bases. The sequence was collected from a man aged 80 or over in good health. The sequencing sample was made of blood. CDR3: CASSLELGQVYNEQFF. DNA of the CDR3: TGTGCCAGCAGCTTGGAACTAGGACAGGTCTACAATGAGCAGTTCTTC.